Sequencing of this T cell receptor (beta chain) was carried out in a study of blood T cells in healthy people across ages. CDR3 length: 15 amino acids. CDR1 SEHNR and CDR2 FQNEAQ come from the germline V gene (reference sequence). J lost 4 bases, V lost 5 bases, and 7 bases had no gene match. Next came a second PCR, run for about 6 to 11 cycles, which used a sample-barcoded 5' primer along with a J-beta primer mix. TCRdb analysed the 5' RACE reads with MiXCR anew, one entry per CDR3 protein. The sample includes hundreds of thousands of distinct CDR3 sequences, roughly 41% of them seen just once. The chain joins TRBV7-9 to TRBJ2-1; 8 bases agree with TRBD2. The TCR sequence derives from a woman aged 55-70 years in good health. The specimen was blood. The CDR3 reads CASSKGAGAYNEQFF. The DNA of the CDR3 is TGTGCCAGCAGCAAAGGAGCGGGGGCTTACAATGAGCAGTTCTTC. The full variable domain, in which reference TRBV7-9 and TRBJ2-1 provide the parts outside the CDR3, is DTGVSQNPRHKITKRGQNVTFRCDPISEHNRLYWYRQTLGQGPEFLTYFQNEAQLEKSRLLSDRFSAERPKGSFSTLEIQRTEQGDSAMYLCASSKGAGAYNEQFFGPGTRLTVL.